A single sample gave rise to the 29 T cell receptor beta chains below, sequenced in a study of metastatic and nonmetastatic thyroid tumors. Treatment of any kind had been given to no patient before thyroid surgery. With MiXCR, TCRdb reprocessed the PCR reads. Of about 59,000 clones in the sample, 15% to 20% are singletons; the top ten hold more than 9%. The sample taken for sequencing was blood. Source of these receptors: a male donor with papillary thyroid cancer or a benign thyroid nodule (not recorded which). Some clones in this sample may be carry-over from other donors' samples.

This clone was recorded at least ten times. This CDR3 is also generated by other DNA sequences in the sample. The rearrangement joins TRBV10-3 to TRBJ1-2; D gene ambiguous. Germline CDR1 reads ENHRY; CDR2 reads SYGVKD. With 2 bases removed from V and 4 bases from J, the gap between germline ends came to 8 bases. This CDR3 has 13 amino acids. The CDR3 loop is CAISEDGSYGYTF. In nucleotides, the CDR3 is TGTGCCATCAGTGAGGACGGCTCCTATGGCTACACCTTC.

As to this clone: Since a much larger clone is just one base distant, this may be a read error. The chain is built from TRBV5-6 and TRBJ2-3, with TRBD2 matching 12 bases. The CDR3 is made up of 16 amino acids. Germline values: CDR1 SGHDT, CDR2 YYEEEE. With 1 base clipped from V and 5 bases from J, the junction kept 5 bases outside the gene matches. The CDR3 loop is CASSLWTSGVLDTQYF. CDR3 bases: TGTGCCAGCAGCTTGTGGACTAGCGGGGTGCTAGATACGCAGTATTTT.

This clone was seen repeatedly, ten times or more. V is TRBV3-1 and J is TRBJ2-2; unclear D gene. From germline, CDR1 is LGHDT and CDR2 YNNKEL (reference sequence). Trimming shortened V by 0 bases and J by 6 bases, and 14 bases separated the two germline ends. The CDR3 loop spans 16 amino acids. CDR3 region: CASSQEWGSIAGELFF. In DNA form, the CDR3 reads TGTGCCAGCAGCCAAGAATGGGGATCGATCGCCGGGGAGCTGTTTTTT.

This rearrangement joins TRBV7-9 to TRBJ2-2; the D gene is possibly TRBD2 (5 bases). V was shortened by 9 bases and J by 9 bases, with 20 bases between the two germline ends. The germline V gene encodes CDR1 SEHNR and CDR2 FQNEAQ (reference sequence). CDR3 length equals 14 residues. The CDR3 bases are TGTGCCAGTGTACAGCGGTTATACGCCTGGGAGCTGTTTTTT. Translation: CASVQRLYAWELFF.

This clone has at least ten counts. The chain carries TRBV12-3 or TRBV12-4 and TRBJ1-1; D ambiguous. This CDR3 is built from 13 residues. Trimming removed 0 bases at V and 8 bases at J, with 10 bases between. The CDR3 DNA is TGTGCCAGCAGTTTAGCTAGGGTCAGCGAAGCTTTCTTT. This translates into CASSLARVSEAFF.

This clone was observed many times. The V gene is TRBV18, the J gene TRBJ1-6; D might be TRBD1 (5 bases). Trimming cost V 4 bases and J 5 bases, with 9 bases left between them. The CDR3 contains 14 residues. Per the germline V gene, CDR1 is KGHSH and CDR2 is LQKENI. The CDR3 nucleotides are TGTGCCAGCTCACTGGGACGGGATAATTCACCCCTCCACTTT. Translation: CASSLGRDNSPLHF.

Ten or more counts support this clone. This chain uses TRBV24-1 with TRBJ2-1; D is undetermined. Looked up from germline, CDR1 is KGHDR and CDR2 is SFDVKD. This CDR3 spans 15 amino acids. Trimming took 4 bases from V and 4 from J, leaving 13 bases between them. CDR3 coding DNA: TGTGCCACCAGTGACCTGCTGCCAGGTTACAATGAGCAGTTCTTC. Protein product: CATSDLLPGYNEQFF.

This clone showed up many times. DNA for the CDR3: TGTGCCAGCAGTACTAAGGGGATACAGGGGGACTATGGCTACACCTTC. Protein sequence: CASSTKGIQGDYGYTF. This chain connects TRBV12-3 or TRBV12-4 to TRBJ1-2, with 8 bases identical to TRBD1. The junction had 11 bases not matched to a gene; V was cut back by 5 bases and J by 3 bases. The CDR3 totals 16 residues.

This clone was recorded many times. This chain connects TRBV30 to TRBJ1-4; no reliable D call. Germline-derived CDR1 and CDR2 are GTSNPN and SVGIG (reference sequence). The CDR3 extends over 16 amino acids. Trimming removed 1 base from V and 3 bases from J, with 15 bases in between. The chain's CDR3 is CAWSATWGRANEKLFF. The CDR3 region has the DNA TGTGCCTGGAGTGCGACATGGGGAAGGGCTAATGAAAAACTGTTTTTT. Full variable domain (rest looked up from reference TRBV30 and TRBJ1-4): SQTIHQWPATLVQPVGSPLSLECTVEGTSNPNLYWYRQAAGRGLQLLFYSVGIGQISSEVPQNLSASRPQDRQFILSSKKLLLSDSGFYLCAWSATWGRANEKLFFGSGTQLSVL.

This clone appeared many times. The chain couples TRBV4-1 to TRBJ1-5; TRBD1 agrees at 7 bases. The length of the CDR3 is 17 residues. Trimming at V came to 1 base and at J to 1 base, leaving 7 bases not matched to a gene. Germline V lookup: CDR1 MGHRA, CDR2 YSYEKL. The CDR3 region is CASSQGIRGPSNQPQHF. As DNA, the CDR3 is TGCGCCAGCAGCCAAGGTATAAGGGGGCCAAGCAATCAGCCCCAGCATTTT.

The CDR3 DNA reads as TGTGCCTGGAGCCCTGGGGACAGGAGAGATAATTCACCCCTCCACTTT. Its protein is CAWSPGDRRDNSPLHF. The rearrangement joins TRBV30 to TRBJ1-6; TRBD1 matches at 8 bases. Looked up from germline, CDR1 is GTSNPN and CDR2 is SVGIG (reference sequence). This CDR3 region has 16 residues. Losses at the gene ends were 3 bases for V and 5 bases for J; bases not matched to a gene: 9. Variable domain in full (rest from reference TRBV30 and TRBJ1-6): SQTIHQWPATLVQPVGSPLSLECTVEGTSNPNLYWYRQAAGRGLQLLFYSVGIGQISSEVPQNLSASRPQDRQFILSSKKLLLSDSGFYLCAWSPGDRRDNSPLHFGNGTRLTVT.

The rearrangement uses TRBV20-1 and TRBJ2-4, with TRBD1 matching over 7 bases. The CDR3 extends over 14 amino acids. V shed 3 bases, J shed 5 bases, and the junction held 7 bases outside the gene matches. Germline assignment: CDR1 DFQATT and CDR2 SNEGSKA (reference sequence). As DNA, the CDR3 is TGCAGTGCTAGTATAGCGACAGGGCAAAACATTCAGTACTTC. Its protein is CSASIATGQNIQYF.

This clone was counted ten times or more. J is TRBJ2-7 and V is TRBV6-1, with D maybe TRBD2 (5 bases). Germline V CDR1 and CDR2: MNHNS, SASEGT. This CDR3 is built from 15 residues. Between the trimmed V and J ends, which lost 10 bases and 0 bases, there was a span of 19 bases. CDR3: CATKYTRSTSYEQYF. The CDR3 coding sequence is TGTGCCACCAAATATACTAGATCAACCTCCTACGAGCAGTACTTC.

This clone showed up many times. The chain couples TRBV7-9 to TRBJ1-1; no reliable D call. The CDR3 loop spans 15 amino acids. Trimming pared 5 bases from V and 0 bases from J, leaving 13 bases between. In germline, CDR1 is SEHNR, CDR2 FQNEAQ (reference sequence). DNA of the CDR3: TGTGCCAGCAGCCTAATCTTAGACATGAACACTGAAGCTTTCTTT. It is translated as CASSLILDMNTEAFF.

The chain couples TRBV28 to TRBJ2-7, with a possible D match to TRBD2 (6 bases). Trimming stripped 11 bases from V and 2 bases from J, with 10 bases between. This CDR3 has 11 residues. Germline V gives CDR1 MDHEN, CDR2 SYDVKM. The CDR3 DNA reads TGTGCCGTCACGGGGGCCTACGAGCAGTACTTC. This sequence encodes CAVTGAYEQYF.

A few counts support this clone. The gene calls are TRBV13 and TRBJ1-6, with a weak D call TRBD1 (6 bases). The CDR3 extends over 20 amino acids. V gave up 5 bases and J gave up 10 bases, with 33 bases separating them. Germline loops: CDR1 PRHDT, CDR2 FYEKMQ (reference sequence). The CDR3 here is CASSENSGHGTLRPNSPLHF. The CDR3 DNA reads TGTGCCAGCAGCGAGAATTCGGGACATGGAACCCTAAGGCCTAACTCACCCCTCCACTTT.

This clone was recorded at least ten times. The chain is built from TRBV9 and TRBJ2-3; D perhaps matches TRBD2 (6 bases). The germline V gene has CDR1 SGDLS and CDR2 YYNGEE. V was cut by 4 bases and J by 2 bases, with 11 bases left in between. This CDR3 is built from 14 residues. This chain's CDR3 is CASSFQDYTDTQYF. The CDR3 coding sequence is TGTGCCAGCAGCTTCCAGGACTACACAGATACGCAGTATTTT.

Worth noting for this clone: With a much larger clone just one base away, this may be a read error. The V call is TRBV27, the J call TRBJ2-4; D is unresolved. The CDR3 length is 17 residues. Germline CDR1 and CDR2: MNHEY and SMNVEV (reference sequence). The germline V and J ends were trimmed by 4 bases and 5 bases, with 21 bases remaining between them. The CDR3 sequence is CASSSSERRFGENIQYF. The CDR3 DNA follows: TGTGCCAGCAGTTCATCGGAGCGTAGGTTCGGTGAAAACATTCAGTACTTC.

This clone was recorded a few times. This may arise from a read error, as a much more abundant clone is one base away. The V call is TRBV15, the J call TRBJ1-4; D gene ambiguous. Germline CDR1 reads LNHNV; CDR2 reads YYDKDF (reference sequence). This CDR3 has 14 amino acids. Trimming took off 4 bases at V and 0 bases at J, with 6 bases between the two ends. CDR3 loop: CATSMSTTNEKLFF. The CDR3 DNA sequence: TGTGCCACCAGCATGAGTACAACTAATGAAAAACTGTTTTTT.

On this clone: Relative to the germline gene, one junction end is altered; a read error may explain this. The chain recombines TRBV5-1 with TRBJ2-6, with D unclear. This CDR3 is built from 15 residues. Germline-derived CDR1 and CDR2 are SGHRS and YFSETQ. The CDR3 protein is CAISFLLSGANVLTF. The CDR3 bases are TGCGCCATCAGCTTCCTCCTCTCTGGGGCCAACGTCCTGACTTTC.

Many counts were recorded for this clone. V is TRBV20-1 and J is TRBJ2-5; no clear D gene. The CDR3 extends over 10 amino acids. Trimming took off 3 bases at V and 7 bases at J, with 6 bases between the two ends. Germline lookup yields CDR1 DFQATT and CDR2 SNEGSKA (reference sequence). Here the CDR3 DNA reads TGCAGTGCTAGTAGAGGGACCCAGTACTTC. Translating gives CSASRGTQYF.

The sample holds many counts of this clone. V and J are TRBV19 and TRBJ1-1; the D is unclear. Between the trimmed V and J ends, which lost 1 base and 0 bases, there was a span of 9 bases. The CDR3 covers 15 residues. CDR1 LNHDA and CDR2 SQIVND come from the germline V gene (reference sequence). The CDR3 DNA sequence: TGTGCCAGTAGTATAGTGGGTACACTGAACACTGAAGCTTTCTTT. The encoded protein is CASSIVGTLNTEAFF. The full variable domain, rest sourced from reference TRBV19 and TRBJ1-1, is DGGITQSPKYLFRKEGQNVTLSCEQNLNHDAMYWYRQDPGQGLRLIYYSQIVNDFQKGDIAEGYSVSREKKESFPLTVTSAQKNPTAFYLCASSIVGTLNTEAFFGQGTRLTVV.

On this clone itself: It may be a read error: a sequence one base away is much more abundant. The chain joins TRBV5-4 to TRBJ2-3, with a possible D match to TRBD1 (7 bases). The germline V gene has CDR1 SGHNT and CDR2 YYREEE (reference sequence). The CDR3 loop spans 14 amino acids. As DNA, the CDR3 is TGTTCCAGCAGCGCGGAGGGGGCGGGAGATACGCAGTATTTT. Translating gives CSSSAEGAGDTQYF.

This clone showed up many times. CDR3 region: CASSPAGVIGELFF. CDR3 DNA: TGTGCCAGCTCACCGGCAGGGGTCATCGGGGAGCTGTTTTTT. This chain uses TRBV18 with TRBJ2-2, with D possibly matching TRBD1 (6 bases). The V and J ends lost 3 bases and 7 bases respectively, with 12 bases between them. This CDR3 comprises 14 residues. Germline values: CDR1 KGHSH, CDR2 LQKENI.

Turning to this clone: Given a much more abundant clone one base away, this may be a read error. The V and J genes are TRBV5-4 and TRBJ1-4; the D is unclear. The germline gives CDR1 SGHNT, CDR2 YYREEE (reference sequence). V was pared by 1 base and J by 7 bases, with 11 bases between. The CDR3 spans 14 residues. CDR3 amino acids: CASSLPGSVEKLFF. CDR3 DNA: TGTGCCAGCAGCTTGCCCGGGTCGGTTGAAAAACTGTTTTTT.

This clone was recorded many times. The sample holds other DNA sequences that translate to the same CDR3. This chain joins TRBV9 and TRBJ2-2, with D uncertain. Germline assignment: CDR1 SGDLS and CDR2 YYNGEE. V lost 0 bases and J 5 bases, leaving 5 bases between the germline ends. The CDR3 has 13 amino acids. The CDR3: CASSVAGTGELFF. CDR3 coding DNA: TGTGCCAGCAGCGTAGCAGGTACCGGGGAGCTGTTTTTT.

This clone came up many times. This chain connects TRBV6-2 or TRBV6-3 to TRBJ1-1; no firm D call. V shed 6 bases and J shed 3 bases, with 17 bases lying between them. The CDR3 is made up of 15 amino acids. Germline V CDR1 and CDR2: MNHEY, SVGEGT. The CDR3 nucleotides are TGTGCCAGCAGCAACACCGCGGGGATACACACTGAAGCTTTCTTT. Amino acid sequence: CASSNTAGIHTEAFF.

To note about this clone: This sequence may be a read error, since a much larger clone differs from it by one base. The V call is TRBV4-2, the J call TRBJ2-1, with TRBD2 as a possible D gene (6 bases). The CDR3 spans 16 residues. CDR1 and CDR2 from the germline V gene are LGHNA and YNFKEQ. V was cut by 6 bases and J by 2 bases, with 17 bases left in between. In DNA, the CDR3 is TGTGCCAGCAGTAGCCGGGACGGGGGACCCTACAATGAGCAGTTCTTC. It encodes CASSSRDGGPYNEQFF.

This clone was counted many times. The CDR3 protein is CASSLRDTDTQYF. In nucleotides, the CDR3 is TGTGCCAGCAGTTTACGGGACACAGATACGCAGTATTTT. The chain joins TRBV27 to TRBJ2-3; possible D gene TRBD2, 5 bases. Deletions cut 2 bases from V and 2 bases from J, with 5 bases between. From germline, CDR1 is MNHEY and CDR2 SMNVEV (reference sequence). The CDR3 covers 13 residues.